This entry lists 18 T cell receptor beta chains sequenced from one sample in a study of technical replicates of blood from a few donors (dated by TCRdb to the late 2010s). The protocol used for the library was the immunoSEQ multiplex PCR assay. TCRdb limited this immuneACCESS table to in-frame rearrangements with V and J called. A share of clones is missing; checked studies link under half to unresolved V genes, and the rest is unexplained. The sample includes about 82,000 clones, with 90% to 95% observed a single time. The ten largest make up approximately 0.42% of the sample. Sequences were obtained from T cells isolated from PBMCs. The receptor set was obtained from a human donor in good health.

Here the CDR3 DNA reads TGTGCCAGCGCCCCCAGGACAGGAGTTTTTTATGGCTACACCTTC. Protein sequence: CASAPRTGVFYGYTF. This chain uses TRBV27 with TRBJ1-2; 7 nucleotides agree with TRBD1. The CDR3 spans 15 residues. J was trimmed by 5 bases and V by 8 bases; bases with no gene match: 14. The germline gives CDR1 MNHEY, CDR2 SMNVEV (reference sequence).

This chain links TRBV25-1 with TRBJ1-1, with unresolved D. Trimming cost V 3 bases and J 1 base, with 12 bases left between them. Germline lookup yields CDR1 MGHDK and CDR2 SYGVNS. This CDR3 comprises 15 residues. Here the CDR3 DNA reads TGTGCCAGCAGTGACTCCCTCCGGGGGAACACTGAAGCTTTCTTT. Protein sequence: CASSDSLRGNTEAFF.

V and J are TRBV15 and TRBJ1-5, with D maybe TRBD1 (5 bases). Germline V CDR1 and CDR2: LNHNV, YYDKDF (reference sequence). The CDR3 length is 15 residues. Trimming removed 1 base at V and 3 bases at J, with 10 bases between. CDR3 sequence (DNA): TGTGCCACCAGCAGAGTCAGGGATTACAATCAGCCCCAGCATTTT. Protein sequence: CATSRVRDYNQPQHF.

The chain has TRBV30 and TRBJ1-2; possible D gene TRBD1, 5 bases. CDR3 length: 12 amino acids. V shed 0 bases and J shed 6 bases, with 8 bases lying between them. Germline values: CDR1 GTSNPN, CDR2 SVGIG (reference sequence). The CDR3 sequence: CAWSVGGDGYTF. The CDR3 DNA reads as TGTGCCTGGAGTGTGGGGGGGGATGGCTACACCTTC. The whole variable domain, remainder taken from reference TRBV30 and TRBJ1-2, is SQTIHQWPATLVQPVGSPLSLECTVEGTSNPNLYWYRQAAGRGLQLLFYSVGIGQISSEVPQNLSASRPQDRQFILSSKKLLLSDSGFYLCAWSVGGDGYTFGSGTRLTVV.

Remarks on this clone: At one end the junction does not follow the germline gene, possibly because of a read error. CDR3 DNA sequence: TGCGCCAGCAGCAGACTAGCGGGAGAGGCCCAGTACTTC. Translated: CASSRLAGEAQYF. The V and J genes are TRBV5-1 and TRBJ2-5, with 12 positions matching TRBD2. The CDR3 spans 13 residues. Germline assignment: CDR1 SGHRS and CDR2 YFSETQ.

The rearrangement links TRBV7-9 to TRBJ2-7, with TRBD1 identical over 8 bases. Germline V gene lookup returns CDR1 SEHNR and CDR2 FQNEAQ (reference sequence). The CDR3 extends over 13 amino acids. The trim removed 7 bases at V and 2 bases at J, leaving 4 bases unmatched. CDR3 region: CASTGTGPYEQYF. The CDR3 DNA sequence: TGTGCCAGCACCGGGACAGGACCCTACGAGCAGTACTTC.

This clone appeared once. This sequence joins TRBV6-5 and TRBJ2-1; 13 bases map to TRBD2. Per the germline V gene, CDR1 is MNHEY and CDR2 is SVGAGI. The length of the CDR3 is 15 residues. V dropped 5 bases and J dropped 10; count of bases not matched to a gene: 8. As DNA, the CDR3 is TGTGCCAGCAGTAAAACTAGCGGGAGGGTAAGGGAGCAGTTCTTC. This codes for CASSKTSGRVREQFF.

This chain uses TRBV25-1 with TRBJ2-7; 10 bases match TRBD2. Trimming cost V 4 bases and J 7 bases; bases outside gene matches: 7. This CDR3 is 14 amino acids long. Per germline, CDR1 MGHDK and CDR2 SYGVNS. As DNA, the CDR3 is TGTGCCAGCAGTGCCCTAGCGGGAGTTTTTGAGCAGTACTTC. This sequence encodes CASSALAGVFEQYF.

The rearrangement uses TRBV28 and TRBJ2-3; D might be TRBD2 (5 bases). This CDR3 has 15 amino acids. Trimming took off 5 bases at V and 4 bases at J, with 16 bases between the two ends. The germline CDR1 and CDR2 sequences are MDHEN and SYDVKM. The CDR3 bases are TGTGCCAGCAGTGAAGAGGTTTACGGGGCAGATACGCAGTATTTT. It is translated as CASSEEVYGADTQYF.

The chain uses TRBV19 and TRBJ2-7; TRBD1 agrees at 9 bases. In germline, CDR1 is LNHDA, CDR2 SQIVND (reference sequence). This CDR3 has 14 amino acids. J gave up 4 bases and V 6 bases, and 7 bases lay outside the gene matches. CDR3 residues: CASSAGTGIYEQYF. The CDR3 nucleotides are TGTGCCAGTAGCGCCGGGACAGGGATTTACGAGCAGTACTTC.

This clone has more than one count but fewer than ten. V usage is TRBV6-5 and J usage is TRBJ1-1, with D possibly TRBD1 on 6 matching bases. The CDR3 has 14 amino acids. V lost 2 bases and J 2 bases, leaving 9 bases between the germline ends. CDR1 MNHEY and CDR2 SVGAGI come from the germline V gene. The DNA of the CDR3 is TGTGCCAGCAGTTACGGGACATATAACACTGAAGCTTTCTTT. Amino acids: CASSYGTYNTEAFF.

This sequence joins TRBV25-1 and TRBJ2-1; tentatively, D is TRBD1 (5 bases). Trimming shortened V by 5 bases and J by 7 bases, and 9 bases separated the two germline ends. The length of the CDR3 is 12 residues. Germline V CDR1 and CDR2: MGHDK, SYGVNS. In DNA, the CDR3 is TGTGCCAGCAGTCACCAGGGAAATGAGCAGTTCTTC. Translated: CASSHQGNEQFF.

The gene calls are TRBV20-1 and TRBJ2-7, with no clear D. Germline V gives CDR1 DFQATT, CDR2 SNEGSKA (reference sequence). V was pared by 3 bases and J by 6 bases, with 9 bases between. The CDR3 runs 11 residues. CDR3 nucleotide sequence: TGCAGTGCTAGGTCTGCCAGCGAGCAGTACTTC. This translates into CSARSASEQYF.

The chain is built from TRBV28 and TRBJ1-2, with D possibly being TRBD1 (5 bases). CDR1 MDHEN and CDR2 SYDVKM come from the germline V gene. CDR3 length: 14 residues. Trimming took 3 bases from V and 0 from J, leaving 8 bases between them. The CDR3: CASSFGGANYGYTF. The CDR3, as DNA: TGTGCCAGCAGTTTCGGGGGAGCTAACTATGGCTACACCTTC.

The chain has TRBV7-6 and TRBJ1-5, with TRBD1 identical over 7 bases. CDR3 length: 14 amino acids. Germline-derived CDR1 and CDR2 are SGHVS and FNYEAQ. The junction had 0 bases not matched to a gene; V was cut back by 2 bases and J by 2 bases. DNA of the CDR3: TGTGCCAGCAGCTTACAGGGGGGCAATCAGCCCCAGCATTTT. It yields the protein CASSLQGGNQPQHF.

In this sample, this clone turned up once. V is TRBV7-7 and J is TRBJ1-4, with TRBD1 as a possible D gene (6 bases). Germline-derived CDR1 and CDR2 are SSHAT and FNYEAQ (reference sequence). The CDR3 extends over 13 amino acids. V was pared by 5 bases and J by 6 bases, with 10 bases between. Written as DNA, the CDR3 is TGTGCCAGCAGCCCGGGGACACATGAAAAACTGTTTTTT. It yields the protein CASSPGTHEKLFF.

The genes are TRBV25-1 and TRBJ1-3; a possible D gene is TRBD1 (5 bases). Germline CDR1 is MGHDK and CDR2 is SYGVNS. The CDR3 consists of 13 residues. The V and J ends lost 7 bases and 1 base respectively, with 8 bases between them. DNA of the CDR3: TGTGCCAGCACCGGACAATCTGGAAACACCATATATTTT. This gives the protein CASTGQSGNTIYF.

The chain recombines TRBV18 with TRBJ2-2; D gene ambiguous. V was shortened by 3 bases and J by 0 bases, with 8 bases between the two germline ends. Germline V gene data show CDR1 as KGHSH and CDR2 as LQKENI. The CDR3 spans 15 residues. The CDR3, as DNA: TGTGCCAGCTCACCCGAGGCCCCGAACACCGGGGAGCTGTTTTTT. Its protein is CASSPEAPNTGELFF. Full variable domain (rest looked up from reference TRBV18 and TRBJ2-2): NAGVMQNPRHLVRRRGQEARLRCSPMKGHSHVYWYRQLPEEGLKFMVYLQKENIIDESGMPKERFSAEFPKEGPSILRIQQVVRGDSAAYFCASSPEAPNTGELFFGEGSRLTVL.